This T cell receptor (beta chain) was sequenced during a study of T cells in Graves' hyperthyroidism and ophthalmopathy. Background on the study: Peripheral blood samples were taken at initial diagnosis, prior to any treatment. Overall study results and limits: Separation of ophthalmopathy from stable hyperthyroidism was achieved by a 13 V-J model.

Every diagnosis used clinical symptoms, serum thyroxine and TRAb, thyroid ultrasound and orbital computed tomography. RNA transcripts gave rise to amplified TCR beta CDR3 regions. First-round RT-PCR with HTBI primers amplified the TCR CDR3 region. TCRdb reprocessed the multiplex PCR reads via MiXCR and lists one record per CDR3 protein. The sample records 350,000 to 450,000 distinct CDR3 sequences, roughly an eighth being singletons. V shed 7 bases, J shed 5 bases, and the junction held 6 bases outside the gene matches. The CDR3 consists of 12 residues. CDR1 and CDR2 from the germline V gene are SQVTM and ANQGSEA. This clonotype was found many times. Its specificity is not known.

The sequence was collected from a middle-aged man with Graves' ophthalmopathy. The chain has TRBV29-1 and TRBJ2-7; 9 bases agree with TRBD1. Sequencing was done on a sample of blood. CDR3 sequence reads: CSAGTGYHEQYF. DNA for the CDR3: TGCAGCGCAGGGACAGGGTACCACGAGCAGTACTTC.